A selection of T cell receptor beta chains follows, all from one sample in a study of T cell responses to AZD1222 COVID-19 vaccine. Some clones are missing from TCRdb's copy, which holds only in-frame ones; the method was immunoSEQ multiplex PCR. This sample carries under 170,000 clones, 94% of them seen once, and the ten largest clones take over 0.95%. The source material was peripheral blood, sampled on day 0 of AZD1222 vaccination. These receptors were taken from an adult in good health. The CDR3 runs from the conserved cysteine through the conserved F or W. D genes are given only for firm matches. Clone size is stated in some rows and not others, as once, few, many or a class when expanded.

d_gene | abundance | j_gene | v_gene | CDR3aa | CDR3nt
- | - | TRBJ1-6 | TRBV7-9 | CASSFDSYNSPLHF | TGTGCCAGCAGCTTTGACAGTTATAATTCACCCCTCCACTTT
TRBD1 | - | TRBJ1-4 | TRBV25-1 | CASTADRGYEKLFF | TGTGCCAGCACCGCGGACAGGGGATATGAAAAACTGTTTTTT
TRBD2 | once | TRBJ2-2 | TRBV29-1 | CSVYSPSGLNTGELFF | TGCAGCGTTTACTCCCCTAGCGGGCTGAACACCGGGGAGCTGTTTTTT
- | - | TRBJ1-1 | TRBV12-3/TRBV12-4 | CASSGGMNTEAFF | TGTGCCAGCAGCGGGGGGATGAACACTGAAGCTTTCTTT
TRBD2 | few | TRBJ2-1 | TRBV29-1 | CSVYLKTHGLAGGRLYNEQFF | TGCAGCGTCTACCTAAAGACTCACGGACTAGCGGGGGGGCGCCTCTACAATGAGCAGTTCTTC
- | - | TRBJ2-1 | TRBV3-1/TRBV3-2 | CASSQDVGGASYNEQFF | TGTGCCAGCAGCCAAGACGTGGGCGGGGCCTCCTACAATGAGCAGTTCTTC
TRBD1 | - | TRBJ1-6 | TRBV6-2/TRBV6-3 | CASSSDRGLGYLSSYNSPLHF | TGTGCCAGCAGTTCTGACAGGGGCCTTGGGTACCTGAGCTCCTATAATTCACCCCTCCACTTT
- | - | TRBJ2-2 | TRBV19 | CASRRDWGEVTGELFF | TGTGCCAGTAGGAGGGACTGGGGAGAGGTCACCGGGGAGCTGTTTTTT
- | - | TRBJ2-3 | TRBV11-2 | CASSRTDTQYF | TGTGCCAGCAGCCGTACCGATACGCAGTATTTT
- | - | TRBJ1-2 | TRBV4-3 | CASSQDLPGVDYGYTF | TGCGCCAGCAGCCAAGATCTGCCAGGGGTAGACTATGGCTACACCTTC
- | - | TRBJ2-1 | TRBV7-9 | CASSPSSANEQFF | TGTGCCAGCAGCCCGTCTAGCGCCAATGAGCAGTTCTTC
- | - | TRBJ1-6 | TRBV18 | CASSIDMSSYNSPLHF | TGTGCCAGCTCGATCGACATGAGCTCCTATAATTCACCCCTCCACTTT
- | - | TRBJ1-5 | TRBV4-3 | CASSQGARGNQPQHF | TGCGCCAGCAGCCAAGGTGCGAGGGGAAATCAGCCCCAGCATTTT
TRBD1 | - | TRBJ1-1 | TRBV29-1 | CSARQGTRYEAFF | TGCAGCGCCCGACAGGGAACCCGATATGAAGCTTTCTTT
TRBD1 | - | TRBJ1-2 | TRBV7-6 | CASSPGGGRDHGYTF | TGTGCCAGCAGCCCAGGGGGGGGCAGGGATCATGGCTACACCTTC
TRBD2 | - | TRBJ2-1 | TRBV11-1 | CATQRGIDYNEQFF | TGTGCCACCCAGCGGGGGATCGACTACAATGAGCAGTTCTTC
- | - | TRBJ2-5 | TRBV7-7 | CASSLRRQETQYF | TGTGCCAGCAGCTTAAGGAGGCAAGAGACCCAGTACTTC
- | - | TRBJ2-5 | TRBV11-2 | CASSPAGGRRSQETQYF | TGTGCCAGCAGCCCGGCCGGAGGCAGGCGTTCCCAAGAGACCCAGTACTTC
- | - | TRBJ1-3 | TRBV2 | CASIDRSSGNTIYF | TGTGCCAGCATTGACAGGAGCTCTGGAAACACCATATATTTT
- | - | TRBJ1-3 | TRBV5-1 | CASSLDGTAGNTIYF | TGCGCCAGCAGCTTGGACGGGACCGCTGGAAACACCATATATTTT
TRBD2 | - | TRBJ2-1 | TRBV28 | CASSPSGSSTYNEQFF | TGTGCCAGCAGTCCGAGCGGGAGCTCCACCTACAATGAGCAGTTCTTC
- | - | TRBJ1-2 | TRBV6-5 | CASTRRGEGYTF | TGTGCCAGCACCAGAAGGGGGGAAGGCTACACCTTC
- | - | TRBJ1-1 | TRBV19 | CASSLANMNTEAFF | TGTGCCAGTAGTTTGGCAAACATGAACACTGAAGCTTTCTTT
TRBD1 | - | TRBJ2-5 | TRBV13 | CASSFGQAGETQYF | TGTGCCAGCAGCTTTGGACAGGCGGGAGAGACCCAGTACTTC
- | - | TRBJ1-3 | TRBV30 | CAWRELTGSGNTIYF | TGTGCCTGGAGAGAGTTGACAGGCTCTGGAAACACCATATATTTT
TRBD1 | - | TRBJ1-3 | TRBV5-4 | CASSNTGGSGNTIYF | TGTGCCAGCAGCAATACAGGGGGCTCTGGAAACACCATATATTTT
- | few | TRBJ1-1 | TRBV6-5 | CASSYGLDTEAFF | TGTGCCAGCAGTTACGGTCTTGACACTGAAGCTTTCTTT